This note documents a single T cell receptor beta chain sequence. Antigen unknown. CDR1 and CDR2 (germline): SGHRS, YFSETQ. Trimming removed 0 bases at V and 0 bases at J, with 3 bases between. The CDR3 is 13 residues long. Measured with immunoSEQ multiplex PCR; TCRdb has only the in-frame clones, and not every one. The sample has approximately 86,000 clones, around nine tenths seen once. The data stem from a study of T cell repertoires and HLA-DP antigens. Whole-study context: Average DNA input: 218.4 ng for CD137+CD4+ sorts, roughly 1,100 ng pre-culture.

The sequenced sample consisted of CD4+ T cells from PBMCs. The TCR comes from a man in his fifties or sixties in good health and CMV-seronegative. The chain uses TRBV5-1 and TRBJ1-1; D not certain. The CDR3 region is CASSLELNTEAFF. The CDR3 coding sequence is TGCGCCAGCAGCTTGGAGTTGAACACTGAAGCTTTCTTT.